The sequence of this T cell receptor beta chain was determined in a study of CD8 T cells in Susac syndrome. Study results and caveats: Susac-specific public clones found in total CD8+ repertoires numbered some 17, and those in CD8+ TEMRA repertoires numbered about five.

A remark on this clonotype: Its matching antigen is unknown.

It was with random hexamers that about 0.45 to 1 ug RNA was reverse transcribed. Amplification of TCR beta CDR3 was carried out by immunoSEQ multiplex PCR, which covered 54 Vbeta and 13 Jbeta segments. Each CDR3 protein is one row after TCRdb ran MiXCR on the immunoSEQ multiplex PCR reads. Among 100,000 to 150,000 distinct CDR3 sequences listed, over 85% were seen once. This sequence originates from a human donor with Susac syndrome. Sample: CD8+ T cells from PBMCs.

This chain's CDR3 is CASSLAGSSGANVLTF. The CDR3 nucleotides are TGTGCCAGCAGCTTAGCGGGGTCCTCTGGGGCCAACGTCCTGACTTTC. The V and J genes are TRBV7-8 and TRBJ2-6, with D hard to call. Trimming cost V 0 bases and J 0 bases, with 6 bases left between them. The CDR3 consists of 16 residues. Germline CDR1 reads SGHVS; CDR2 reads FQNEAQ.